This T cell receptor (beta chain) derives from a study of molecular identifiers for immune sequencing clone quantification (dated by TCRdb to between 2017 and 2018). Regarding the study in general: For a replicate experiment, the RNA from either about 20,000 or 100,000 naive CD8 T cells was divided into five aliquots, and four of those aliquots went on to sequencing. This methods study used CD8 T cells to benchmark TCR RNA copy counting and molecular-identifier clustering-based TCR repertoire sequencing (MIDCIRS).

Libraries of naive CD8 T cells were generated from roughly 20,000 to 1,000,000 sorted cells, with 10%, 30% or 50% of the purified RNA used. Naive CD8 T cells, defined as CD8+CD4-CCR7+CD45RA+, were FACS-sorted into RLT Plus buffer on a BD FACSAria II. To test detection sensitivity, Jurkat RNA equivalent to roughly eleven TCR copies was spiked into samples of roughly 18,000-1,000,000 naive CD8 T cells. Enrichment of CD8 T cells was done with RosetteSep CD8+ T Cell Enrichment Cocktail plus Ficoll-Paque, and ACK red cell lysis came afterward. The library was made by PCR. The reads were generated on a NextSeq 500. Bulk TCR libraries were prepared as previously described, using TCR primers listed in Table S5. Purification of total RNA was performed with the Qiagen AllPrep DNA/RNA kit. Before analysis, reads from multiple sequencing runs of the same library were pooled. Per the original workflow: Reads were retained only if an exact TCR constant sequence was present, and the retained reads were trimmed to 150 nt and grouped according to their 12-nt molecular barcodes. Reads inside each barcode group were sub-clustered using a 15% Levenshtein threshold, and a quality-weighted consensus sequence was constructed for each RNA molecule. Non-functional sequences were excluded, and lower-count sequences lying one edit away from another sequence were also excluded. Barcode sub-clusters with fewer than 20% of the maximum read count were removed, based on fitting two negative binomial distributions. The public reads were run again by TCRdb, first through fastp at Q25 and then through MiXCR, and only productive beta chains were kept. Each record represents a unique CDR3 protein, reported with the most common genes and DNA among its rows. Clone size and V and J calls follow TCRdb, not the original study. Within this sample are 490,000 or so distinct CDR3 sequences, with around 23% of them counted one time only. The top ten hold 0.76% of the sample.

On the study overall, not on this receptor specifically: The naive libraries included spiked-in Jurkat TCR RNA (about nine copies' worth), and this Jurkat TCR RNA is not part of the donor repertoire. Highly expanded clone sizes could be underestimated because identical TCR molecules may share a barcode. Modeling indicated around 3 TCR RNA copies recovered per cell, compared with about 10 by digital PCR, which implies a capture efficiency of 25% to 35%. Even against a background of some 1 million naive CD8 T cells, spiked-in Jurkat TCR RNA amounting to a single cell's worth was reported to be detectable. When barcode sub-clustering was left out, chimeric consensus sequences inflated TCR diversity, with chimeras reaching as high as 47%. Clones above 20 RNA copies held over 99% of molecules in CMV-specific effector cells but under 1% in naive cells.

Counted from cysteine to phenylalanine, this CDR3 has 14 amino acids. Just the 42-base CDR3 DNA is kept, in frame starting at base 1. V is reduced by 2 bases and J by 3 bases, leaving a spacing of 11 bases between them. The germline V gene sets CDR1 to SGHRS and CDR2 to YFSETQ. Notes on this clonotype: Which antigen it targets is not known. No quality values exist for individual bases; no much larger clone is one base distant.

The sample taken for sequencing was naive CD8+ T cells from blood, with Jurkat cell RNA spiked in. The cell subset or site label, read with the paper, signifies: FACS-sorted CD8+CD4-CCR7+CD45RA+ naive T cells. The V and J genes are TRBV5-1 and TRBJ1-1, with the identity of the D gene unclear. The TCR sequence derives from a human donor in good health. Some libraries in this study had Jurkat cell RNA spiked in. The CDR3 amino acid sequence is: CASSFLGSHTEAFF. DNA sequence: TGCGCCAGCAGCTTCCTCGGCAGTCACACTGAAGCTTTCTTT.